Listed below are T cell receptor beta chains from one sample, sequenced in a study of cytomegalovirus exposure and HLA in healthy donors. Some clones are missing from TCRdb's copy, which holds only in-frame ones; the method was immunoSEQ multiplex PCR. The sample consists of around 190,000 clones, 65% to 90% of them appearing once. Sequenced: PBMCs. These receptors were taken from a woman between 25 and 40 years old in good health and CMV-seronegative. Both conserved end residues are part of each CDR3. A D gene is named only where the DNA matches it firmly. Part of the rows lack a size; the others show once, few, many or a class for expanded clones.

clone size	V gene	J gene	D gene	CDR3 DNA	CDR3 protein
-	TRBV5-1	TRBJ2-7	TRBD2	TGCGCCAGCAGCTTGGGACTAGCGGGTCTCTACGAGCAGTACTTC	CASSLGLAGLYEQYF
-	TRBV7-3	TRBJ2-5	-	TGTGCCAGCAGCTTCGGGAGTGGAGAGACCCAGTACTTC	CASSFGSGETQYF
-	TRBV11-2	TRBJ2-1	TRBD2	TGTGCCAGCAGCCATTACAAGGGACTAGCCCGCAATGAGCAGTTCTTC	CASSHYKGLARNEQFF
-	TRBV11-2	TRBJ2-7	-	TGTGCCAGCAGCTTGAGGTGGGAGGGAGGACAGAGCTACGAGCAGTACTTC	CASSLRWEGGQSYEQYF
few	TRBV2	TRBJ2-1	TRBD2	TGTGCCAGCAGTGAACTAGCGGGATCATACAATGAGCAGTTCTTC	CASSELAGSYNEQFF
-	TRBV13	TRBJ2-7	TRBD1	TGTGCCAGCAGCTTCCGGGACAGGGTGTGGGAGCAGTACTTC	CASSFRDRVWEQYF
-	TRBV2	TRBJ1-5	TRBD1	TGTGCCAGCAGTGATGGGGACAGCTTTTATAGCAATCAGCCCCAGCATTTT	CASSDGDSFYSNQPQHF
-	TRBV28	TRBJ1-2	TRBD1	TGTGCCAGCAGTGCGGACAGGGGGTTTGGCTACACCTTC	CASSADRGFGYTF
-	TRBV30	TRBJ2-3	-	TGTGCCTGGAGGGACATGCGATTCGCTTGGGTCTCTGCAGATACGCAGTATTTT	CAWRDMRFAWVSADTQYF
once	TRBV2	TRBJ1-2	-	TGTGCCAGCAGGAGGGAGGGGGGCGGCTATGGCTACACCTTC	CASRREGGGYGYTF
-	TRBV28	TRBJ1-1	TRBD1	TGTGCCAGCAGTTTATCCCCGGACAGGGAAGAATTCGTGGGAACTGAAGCTTTCTTT	CASSLSPDREEFVGTEAFF
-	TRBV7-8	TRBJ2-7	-	TGTGCCAGCAGAAAAGCGGCGGCAGGCTCCTACGAGCAGTACTTC	CASRKAAAGSYEQYF
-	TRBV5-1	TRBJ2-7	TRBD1	TGCGCCAGCAGCTCAGGGACAGGGTCCTACGAGCAGTACTTC	CASSSGTGSYEQYF
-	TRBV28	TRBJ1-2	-	TGTGCCAGCAGGCAGGGTGGGAAAGGCTACACCTTC	CASRQGGKGYTF
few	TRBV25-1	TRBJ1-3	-	TGTGCCAGCAGTGATTTGGCCTCTGGAAACACCATATATTTT	CASSDLASGNTIYF
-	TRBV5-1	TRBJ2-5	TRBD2	TGCGCCAGCAGCTTGGGGGGACTAGCGTATCAAGAGACCCAGTACTTC	CASSLGGLAYQETQYF
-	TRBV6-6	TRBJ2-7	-	TGTGCCAGCAATTCTCTCAGGACAGCCTCCTACGAGCAGTACTTC	CASNSLRTASYEQYF
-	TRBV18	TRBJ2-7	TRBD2	TGTGCCAGCTCACCGGGACTAGCGGGTACCTACGAGCAGTACTTC	CASSPGLAGTYEQYF
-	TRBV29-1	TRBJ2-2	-	TGCAGCGTTAGGCCCCAAGGAGCCGGGGAGCTGTTTTTT	CSVRPQGAGELFF
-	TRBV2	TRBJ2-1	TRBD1	TGTGCCAGCAGAACCGGGACAGGGTCGTTAAATGAGCAGTTCTTC	CASRTGTGSLNEQFF
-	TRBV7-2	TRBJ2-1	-	TGTGCCAGCAGCTTAGCGCTAGTCGACAATGAGCAGTTCTTC	CASSLALVDNEQFF
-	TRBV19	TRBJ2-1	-	TGTGCCAGTAGTTCAAGCTTCGGAGAGTACAATGAGCAGTTCTTC	CASSSSFGEYNEQFF
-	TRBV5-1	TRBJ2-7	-	TGCGCCAGCAGCTCGATAACAGAATCCGAGCAGTACTTC	CASSSITESEQYF
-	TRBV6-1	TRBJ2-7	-	TGTGCCAGTTCAATCTCTAGAACCTACGAGCAGTACTTC	CASSISRTYEQYF
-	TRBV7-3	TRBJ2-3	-	TGTGCCAGCAGCCTGACAGGATTACTCACAGATACGCAGTATTTT	CASSLTGLLTDTQYF
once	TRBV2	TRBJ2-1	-	TGTGCCAGCAGTGAGCAGGTTGAGTTAGAGCAGTTCTTC	CASSEQVELEQFF
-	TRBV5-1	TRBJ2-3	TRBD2	TGCGCCAGCAGGGCGGGAGCTGTGAGCACAGATACGCAGTATTTT	CASRAGAVSTDTQYF
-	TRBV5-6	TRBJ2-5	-	TGTGCCAGCAGCTTGCGAGAGACCCAGTACTTC	CASSLRETQYF
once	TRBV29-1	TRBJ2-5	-	TGCAGCGTCGGCGGGGAGACCCAGTACTTC	CSVGGETQYF
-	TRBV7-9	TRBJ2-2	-	TGTGCCAGCAGCCACCGATCCGGGGGCACCGGGGAGCTGTTTTTT	CASSHRSGGTGELFF
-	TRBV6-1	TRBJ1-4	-	TGTGCCAGCAGTGAATGGGGGGATGAAAAACTGTTTTTT	CASSEWGDEKLFF
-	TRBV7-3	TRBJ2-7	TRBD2	TGTGCCAGCAGCTTAGGAGCGGGGCTCTCCTACGAGCAGTACTTC	CASSLGAGLSYEQYF
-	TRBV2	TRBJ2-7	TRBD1	TGTGCCAGCAGCGGACAGGTGGCCTACGAGCAGTACTTC	CASSGQVAYEQYF
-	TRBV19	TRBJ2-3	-	TGTGCCAGCCGACTAGAAGGTAGCACAGATACGCAGTATTTT	CASRLEGSTDTQYF
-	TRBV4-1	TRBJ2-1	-	TGCGCCAGCAGCCAAGAAAGGGGCACCCACAGGGAGCAGTTCTTC	CASSQERGTHREQFF
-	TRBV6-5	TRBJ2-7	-	TGTGCCAGCAGCGACCGACTGCCCCCCTACGAGCAGTACTTC	CASSDRLPPYEQYF
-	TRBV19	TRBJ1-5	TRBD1	TGTGCCAGTAGTATTGGGGACAGGGGAATCCAGCCCCAGCATTTT	CASSIGDRGIQPQHF
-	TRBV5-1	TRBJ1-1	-	TGCGCCAGCAGCTTGGGGGCAGCGAACACTGAAGCTTTCTTT	CASSLGAANTEAFF
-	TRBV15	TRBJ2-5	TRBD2	TGTGCCACCAGCACCTACCGAGGGCTAGCGGGGGGGGAGACCCAGTACTTC	CATSTYRGLAGGETQYF
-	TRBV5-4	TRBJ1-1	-	TGTGCCAGCAGCTTATGGACAGACACTGAAGCTTTCTTT	CASSLWTDTEAFF
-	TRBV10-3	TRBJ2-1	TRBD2	TGTGCCGTAGGGACTAGCGGCTCCTACAATGAGCAGTTCTTC	CAVGTSGSYNEQFF
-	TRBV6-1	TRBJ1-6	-	TGTGCCAGCAGTGAAGTAGAGGTACTATCCCTCCACTTT	CASSEVEVLSLHF
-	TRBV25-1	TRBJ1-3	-	TGTGCCAGCAGTGATGGACAGACTACTTATTCTGGAAACACCATATATTTT	CASSDGQTTYSGNTIYF
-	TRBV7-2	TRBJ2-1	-	TGTGCCAGCAGCTCTCCCCCTGCGGCGGAGCAGTTCTTC	CASSSPPAAEQFF
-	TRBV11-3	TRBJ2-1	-	TGTGCCAGCAGGAGTTCTGCGGGGAATGAGCAGTTCTTC	CASRSSAGNEQFF
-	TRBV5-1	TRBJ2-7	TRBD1	TGCGCCAGCAGCCCAGGGACAGGGAATTCCTACGAGCAGTACTTC	CASSPGTGNSYEQYF
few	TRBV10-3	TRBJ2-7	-	TGTGCCATCAGCGTAAACGCGGGACCCTACGAGCAGTACTTC	CAISVNAGPYEQYF
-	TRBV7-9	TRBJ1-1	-	TGTGCCAGCAGCTTAGTCGGAATAGGGGCTGAAGCTTTCTTT	CASSLVGIGAEAFF
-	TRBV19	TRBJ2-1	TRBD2	TGTGCCACCTCCTCACGGACTAGCGGGATCCCAGGGGACAATGAGCAGTTCTTC	CATSSRTSGIPGDNEQFF
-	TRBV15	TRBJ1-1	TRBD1	TGTGCCACCTGCAGGACAGGGGCGACATCGAACACTGAAGCTTTCTTT	CATCRTGATSNTEAFF
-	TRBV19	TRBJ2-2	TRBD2	TGTGCCAGTAGTATAGATGATGGCGGGAGCACCACGAACACCGGGGAGCTGTTTTTT	CASSIDDGGSTTNTGELFF
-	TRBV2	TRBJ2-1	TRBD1	TGTGCCAGCATCTTCCCGGGACAGGGCTCCTACAATGAGCAGTTCTTC	CASIFPGQGSYNEQFF
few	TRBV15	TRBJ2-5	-	TGTGCCACCAGCAGAGGAGAGCTAAAAGAGACCCAGTACTTC	CATSRGELKETQYF
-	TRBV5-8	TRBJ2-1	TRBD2	TGTGCCAGCAACTTGTTACCTAGCGGGAGATATGAGCAGTTCTTC	CASNLLPSGRYEQFF
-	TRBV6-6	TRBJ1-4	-	TGTGCCAGCAGGGGGGGGAGCCCTAATGAAAAACTGTTTTTT	CASRGGSPNEKLFF